This T cell receptor beta chain was captured by sequencing in a study of T cell repertoires in cytomegalovirus infection. Study as a whole: In public TCR beta signatures, there were indications of both CMV infection and matching HLA type. Study findings and constraints: Cumulative public TCR beta family frequency identified CMV carriers with the relevant HLA. The ex vivo response was dominated by HLA-C-restricted CMV-specific TCR beta clonotypes.

MiXCR was run by TCRdb on the reads, yielding one entry per CDR3 protein. Of approximately 500,000 distinct CDR3 sequences detected, about 11% appear once; the ten largest clones hold roughly a tenth. This clonotype was recorded many times. Its antigen remains unidentified. CDR3 length equals 17 residues. V shed 5 bases, J shed 1 base, and the junction held 8 bases outside the gene matches. This clonotype was obtained from a human donor in good health (CMV status not recorded). Some clones in this sample may be carry-over from other donors' samples. The chain recombines TRBV12-3 or TRBV12-4 with TRBJ2-1, with 10 bases fitting TRBD2. What was sequenced was PBMCs. In DNA, the CDR3 is TGTGCCAGCAGTGGTAGTAGCGGGGGGTGGTCCTACAATGAGCAGTTCTTC. This translates into CASSGSSGGWSYNEQFF.